This T cell receptor beta chain was profiled in a study of blood T cell repertoires in COVID-19. In the study overall: Sources were T cells, B-cell-depleted T cells, or PBMCs; the material itself was cDNA or gDNA.

Seattle participants joined during active infection and were tracked over time. In the authors' methods: Estimated nucleated cell counts came from reference gene primer amplification. Clones were sequenced by immunoSEQ multiplex PCR, and TCRdb holds only the in-frame ones, with some missing. The DNA gave D and trimming, while V, J and clone size come from that table. The sample lists roughly 290,000 clones, 84% seen once, with about 15% in the top ten. Input material: peripheral blood. The clonotype was recovered from a person aged 65-85 years with COVID-19, enrolled during active disease.

The CDR3 reads CASTGASNVLTF. For the CDR3, the DNA is TGTGCCAGTACAGGGGCTTCGAACGTCCTGACTTTC. The chain employs TRBV19 and TRBJ2-6; D is possibly TRBD1 (6 bases). Deletions cut 7 bases from V and 10 bases from J, with 11 bases between. This CDR3 comprises 12 residues. Per the germline V gene, CDR1 is LNHDA and CDR2 is SQIVND (reference sequence).